This is a list of T cell receptor beta chains from one sample in a study of identifying expanded T cells in peripheral blood. Produced via immunoSEQ multiplex PCR; TCRdb's table is partial and in-frame only. Of about 110,000 clones listed, 88% were seen once; the top ten hold 7.5% to 10%. Input material: blood. The receptors come from a person between 18 and 75 years old in good health. The CDR3 runs from the conserved cysteine through the conserved F or W. D genes are given only for firm matches.

J,V,D,CDR3,DNA
TRBJ2-7,TRBV7-8,.,CASSLNQGDEQYF,TGTGCCAGCAGCTTAAATCAAGGAGACGAGCAGTACTTC
TRBJ2-2,TRBV27,.,CASRDTNTGELFF,TGTGCCAGCAGGGATACTAACACCGGGGAGCTGTTTTTT
TRBJ2-1,TRBV7-2,.,CASSLVGSGEQFF,TGTGCCAGCAGCTTAGTGGGTTCAGGTGAGCAGTTCTTC
TRBJ1-3,TRBV5-5,TRBD1,CASNIGQVRSGNTIYF,TGTGCCAGCAATATAGGACAGGTCCGCTCTGGAAACACCATATATTTT
TRBJ2-3,TRBV19,TRBD1,CASSRTGSTDTQYF,TGTGCCAGCAGCCGGACAGGGAGCACAGATACGCAGTATTTT
TRBJ1-1,TRBV2,.,CASTISTTGLNTEAFF,TGTGCCAGCACGATCTCCACGACAGGCTTGAACACTGAAGCTTTCTTT
TRBJ2-7,TRBV4-2,.,CASSQDSGLTYEQYF,TGTGCCAGCAGCCAAGACTCGGGTCTAACCTACGAGCAGTACTTC
TRBJ2-3,TRBV28,.,CASSWTESSDTQYF,TGTGCCAGCAGTTGGACCGAGAGTTCAGATACGCAGTATTTT
TRBJ2-1,TRBV7-2,.,CASSLDSAISYNEQFF,TGTGCCAGCAGCTTAGATAGCGCCATCTCCTACAATGAGCAGTTCTTC
TRBJ2-2,TRBV5-1,.,CASSLRQVRRELFF,TGCGCCAGCAGCCTGAGACAGGTTCGCCGGGAGCTGTTTTTT
TRBJ2-2,TRBV6-5,.,CASSYDPGVNTGELFF,TGTGCCAGCAGTTACGACCCAGGCGTGAACACCGGGGAGCTGTTTTTT